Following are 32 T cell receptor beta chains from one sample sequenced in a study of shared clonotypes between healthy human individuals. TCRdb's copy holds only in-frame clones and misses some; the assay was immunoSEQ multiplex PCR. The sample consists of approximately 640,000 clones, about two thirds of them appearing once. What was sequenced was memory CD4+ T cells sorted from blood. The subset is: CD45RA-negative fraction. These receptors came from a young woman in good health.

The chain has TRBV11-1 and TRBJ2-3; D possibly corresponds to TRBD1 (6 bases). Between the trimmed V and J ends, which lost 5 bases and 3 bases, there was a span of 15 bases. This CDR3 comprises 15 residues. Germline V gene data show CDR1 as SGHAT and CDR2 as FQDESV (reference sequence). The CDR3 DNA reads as TGTGCCAGCAGCCCAGACAGGCTTAAAACAGATACGCAGTATTTT. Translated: CASSPDRLKTDTQYF.

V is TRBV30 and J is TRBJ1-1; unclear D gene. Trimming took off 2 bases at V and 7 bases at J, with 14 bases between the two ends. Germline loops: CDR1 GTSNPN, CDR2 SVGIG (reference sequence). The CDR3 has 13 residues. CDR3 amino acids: CAWSKVAAVEAFF. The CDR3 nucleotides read TGTGCCTGGAGTAAGGTAGCGGCGGTTGAAGCTTTCTTT.

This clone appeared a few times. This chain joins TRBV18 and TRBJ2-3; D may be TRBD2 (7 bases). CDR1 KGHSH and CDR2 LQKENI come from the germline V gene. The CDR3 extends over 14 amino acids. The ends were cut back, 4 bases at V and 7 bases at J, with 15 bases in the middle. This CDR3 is CASSQQGGSNTQYF. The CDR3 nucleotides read TGTGCCAGCTCACAACAGGGAGGGAGCAATACGCAGTATTTT.

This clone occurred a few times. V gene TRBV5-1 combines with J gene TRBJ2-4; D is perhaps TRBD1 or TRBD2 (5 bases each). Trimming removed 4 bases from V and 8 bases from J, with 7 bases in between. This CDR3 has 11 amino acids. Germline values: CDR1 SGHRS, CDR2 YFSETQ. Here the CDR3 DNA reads TGCGCCAGCAGCGGGGGTGACATTCAGTACTTC. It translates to CASSGGDIQYF.

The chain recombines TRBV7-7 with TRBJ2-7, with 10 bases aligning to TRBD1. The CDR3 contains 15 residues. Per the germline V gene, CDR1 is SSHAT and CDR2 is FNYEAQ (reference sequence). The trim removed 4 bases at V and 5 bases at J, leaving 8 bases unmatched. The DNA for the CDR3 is TGTGCCAGCAGCTCCGGGACAGGGGTGGGTCACGAGCAGTACTTC. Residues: CASSSGTGVGHEQYF.

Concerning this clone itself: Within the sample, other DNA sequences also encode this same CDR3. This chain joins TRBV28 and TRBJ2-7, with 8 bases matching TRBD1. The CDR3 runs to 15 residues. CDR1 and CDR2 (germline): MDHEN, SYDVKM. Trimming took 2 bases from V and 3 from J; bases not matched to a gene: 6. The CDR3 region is CASSLGTGLGYEQYF. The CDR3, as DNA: TGTGCCAGCAGTTTAGGGACAGGTCTCGGCTACGAGCAGTACTTC.

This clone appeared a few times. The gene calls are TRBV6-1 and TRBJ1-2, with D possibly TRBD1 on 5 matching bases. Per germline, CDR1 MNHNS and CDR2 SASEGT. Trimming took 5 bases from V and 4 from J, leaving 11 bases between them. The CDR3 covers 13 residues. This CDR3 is CASSPTVLYGYTF. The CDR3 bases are TGTGCCAGCAGTCCGACAGTGCTCTATGGCTACACCTTC.

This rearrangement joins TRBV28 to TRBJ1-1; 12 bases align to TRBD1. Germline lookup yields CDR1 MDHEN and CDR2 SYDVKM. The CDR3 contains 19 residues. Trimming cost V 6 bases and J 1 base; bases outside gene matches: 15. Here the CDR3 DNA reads TGTGCCAGCAGCCCTCCCATCCCGGGACAGGGGGCGCCGAACACTGAAGCTTTCTTT. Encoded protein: CASSPPIPGQGAPNTEAFF.

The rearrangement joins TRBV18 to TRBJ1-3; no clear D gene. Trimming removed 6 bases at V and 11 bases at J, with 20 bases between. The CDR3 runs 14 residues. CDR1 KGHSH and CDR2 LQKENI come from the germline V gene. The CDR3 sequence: CASSLGTEGLPIYF. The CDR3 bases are TGTGCCAGCTCCCTTGGAACCGAGGGCCTGCCCATATATTTT.

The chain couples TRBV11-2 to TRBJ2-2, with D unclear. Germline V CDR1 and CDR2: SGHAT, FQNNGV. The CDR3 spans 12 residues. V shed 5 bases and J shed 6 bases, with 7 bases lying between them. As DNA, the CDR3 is TGTGCCAGCAGCGGTCCCCCCGGGGAGCTGTTTTTT. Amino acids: CASSGPPGELFF.

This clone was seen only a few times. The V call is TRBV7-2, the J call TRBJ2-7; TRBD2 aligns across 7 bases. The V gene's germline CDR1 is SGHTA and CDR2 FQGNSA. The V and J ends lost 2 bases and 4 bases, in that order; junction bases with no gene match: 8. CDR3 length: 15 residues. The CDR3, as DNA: TGTGCCAGCAGCTTACAGGGCGGGAGCATGTACGAGCAGTACTTC. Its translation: CASSLQGGSMYEQYF.

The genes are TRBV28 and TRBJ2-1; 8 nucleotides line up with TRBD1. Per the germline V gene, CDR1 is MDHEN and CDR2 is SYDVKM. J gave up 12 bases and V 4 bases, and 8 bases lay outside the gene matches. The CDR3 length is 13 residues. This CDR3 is CASSSIDRGGQFF. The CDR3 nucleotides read TGTGCCAGCAGTTCGATAGACAGGGGAGGGCAGTTCTTC.

CDR3 amino acids: CASSSHGAGRSEQYF. The CDR3 bases are TGTGCCAGCAGTAGTCACGGAGCGGGACGCTCCGAGCAGTACTTC. The genes are TRBV27 and TRBJ2-7, with TRBD2 matching 7 bases. This CDR3 is built from 15 residues. V lost 5 bases, J lost 6 bases, and 13 bases stayed unmatched. The V gene's germline CDR1 is MNHEY and CDR2 SMNVEV (reference sequence).

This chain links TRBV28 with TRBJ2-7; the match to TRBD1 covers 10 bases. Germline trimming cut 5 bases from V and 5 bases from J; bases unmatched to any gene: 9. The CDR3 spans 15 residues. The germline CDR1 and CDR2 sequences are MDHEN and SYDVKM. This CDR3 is CASSPSGQGIHEQYF. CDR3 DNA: TGTGCCAGCAGTCCCTCGGGACAGGGGATCCACGAGCAGTACTTC.

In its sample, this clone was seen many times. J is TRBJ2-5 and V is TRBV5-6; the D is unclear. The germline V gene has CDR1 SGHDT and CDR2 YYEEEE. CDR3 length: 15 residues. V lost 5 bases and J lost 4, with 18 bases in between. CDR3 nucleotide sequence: TGTGCCAGCAGTCTCGGGTTCCTCGGGCGAGAGACCCAGTACTTC. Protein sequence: CASSLGFLGRETQYF.

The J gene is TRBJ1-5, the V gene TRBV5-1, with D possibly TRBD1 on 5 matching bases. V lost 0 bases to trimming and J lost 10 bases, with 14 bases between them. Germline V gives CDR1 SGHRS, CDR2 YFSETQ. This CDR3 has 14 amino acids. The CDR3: CASSLGGDSGPQHF. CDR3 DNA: TGCGCCAGCAGCTTGGGAGGGGATTCAGGACCCCAGCATTTT.

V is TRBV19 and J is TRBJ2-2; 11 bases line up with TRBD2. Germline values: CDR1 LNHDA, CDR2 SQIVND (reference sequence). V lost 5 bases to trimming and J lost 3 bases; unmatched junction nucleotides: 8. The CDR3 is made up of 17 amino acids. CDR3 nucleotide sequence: TGTGCCAGTAGTTTAGGCCTACTAGCGGGAGACACCGGGGAGCTGTTTTTT. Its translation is CASSLGLLAGDTGELFF.

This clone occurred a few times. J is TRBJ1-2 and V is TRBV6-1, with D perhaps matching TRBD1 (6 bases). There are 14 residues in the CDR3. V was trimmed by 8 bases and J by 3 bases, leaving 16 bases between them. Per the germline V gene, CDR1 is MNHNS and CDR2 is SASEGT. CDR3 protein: CASARGLEDYGYTF. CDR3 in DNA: TGTGCCAGCGCCCGGGGGCTAGAAGACTATGGCTACACCTTC.

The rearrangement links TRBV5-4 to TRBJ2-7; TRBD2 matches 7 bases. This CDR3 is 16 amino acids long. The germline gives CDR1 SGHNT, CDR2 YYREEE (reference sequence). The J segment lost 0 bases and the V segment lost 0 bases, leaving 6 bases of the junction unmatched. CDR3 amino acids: CASSLGPAGSSYEQYF. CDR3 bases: TGTGCCAGCAGCTTGGGCCCAGCGGGAAGCTCCTACGAGCAGTACTTC.

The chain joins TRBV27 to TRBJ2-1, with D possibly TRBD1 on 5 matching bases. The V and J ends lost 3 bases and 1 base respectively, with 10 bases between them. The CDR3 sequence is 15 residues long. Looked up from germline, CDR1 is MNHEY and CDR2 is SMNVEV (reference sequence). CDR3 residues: CASSFAGASYNEQFF. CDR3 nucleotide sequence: TGTGCCAGCAGTTTTGCTGGGGCGTCCTACAATGAGCAGTTCTTC.

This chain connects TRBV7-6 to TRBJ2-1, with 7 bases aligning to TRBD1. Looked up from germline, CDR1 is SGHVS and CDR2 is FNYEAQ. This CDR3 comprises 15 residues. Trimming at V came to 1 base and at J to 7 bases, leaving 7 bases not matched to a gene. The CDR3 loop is CASSLGRGRDNEQFF. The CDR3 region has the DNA TGTGCCAGCAGCTTAGGAAGGGGGCGAGATAATGAGCAGTTCTTC.

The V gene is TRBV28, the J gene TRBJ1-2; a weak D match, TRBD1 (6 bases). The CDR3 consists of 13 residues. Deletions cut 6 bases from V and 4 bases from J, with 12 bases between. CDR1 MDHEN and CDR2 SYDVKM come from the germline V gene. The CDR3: CASRPGQTYGYTF. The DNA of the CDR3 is TGTGCCAGCAGACCAGGACAGACCTATGGCTACACCTTC.

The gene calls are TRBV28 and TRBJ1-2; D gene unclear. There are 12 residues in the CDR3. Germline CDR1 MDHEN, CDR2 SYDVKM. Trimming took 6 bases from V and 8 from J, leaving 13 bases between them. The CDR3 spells CASSYPGGGYTF. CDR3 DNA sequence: TGTGCCAGCAGCTATCCCGGTGGCGGCTACACCTTC.

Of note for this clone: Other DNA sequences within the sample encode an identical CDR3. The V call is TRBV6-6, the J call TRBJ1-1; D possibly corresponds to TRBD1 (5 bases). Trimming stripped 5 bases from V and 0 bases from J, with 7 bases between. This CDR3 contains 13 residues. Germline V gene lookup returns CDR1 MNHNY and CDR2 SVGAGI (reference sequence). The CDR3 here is CASSPGLNTEAFF. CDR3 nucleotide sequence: TGTGCCAGCAGTCCAGGGCTGAACACTGAAGCTTTCTTT.

This CDR3 reads CASSPQGRETQYF. Here the CDR3 DNA reads TGTGCCAGCTCACCACAGGGGCGAGAGACCCAGTACTTC. The chain links TRBV18 to TRBJ2-5, with D possibly TRBD1 on 5 matching bases. CDR3 length equals 13 residues. V dropped 1 base and J dropped 4 bases, with 7 bases sitting between them. Per germline, CDR1 KGHSH and CDR2 LQKENI.

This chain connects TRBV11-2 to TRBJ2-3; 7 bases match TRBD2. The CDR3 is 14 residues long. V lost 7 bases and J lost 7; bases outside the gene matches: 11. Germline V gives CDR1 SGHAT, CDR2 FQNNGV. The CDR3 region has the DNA TGTGCCAGCACTGACGCTAGCGGCCCAAATACGCAGTATTTT. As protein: CASTDASGPNTQYF.

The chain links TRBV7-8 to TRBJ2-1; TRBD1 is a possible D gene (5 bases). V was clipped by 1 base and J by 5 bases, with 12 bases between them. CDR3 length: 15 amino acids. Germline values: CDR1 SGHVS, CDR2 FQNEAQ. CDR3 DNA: TGTGCCAGCAGCTTAGGGCAGGGCAACAACAATGAGCAGTTCTTC. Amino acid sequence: CASSLGQGNNNEQFF.

The CDR3 DNA reads TGTGCCAGTTCACAGGGGGAGCAGCCCCAGCATTTT. Its protein is CASSQGEQPQHF. This chain connects TRBV28 to TRBJ1-5, with 8 bases aligning to TRBD1. The germline V gene has CDR1 MDHEN and CDR2 SYDVKM. The CDR3 has 12 residues. The trim removed 9 bases at V and 7 bases at J, leaving 5 bases unmatched.

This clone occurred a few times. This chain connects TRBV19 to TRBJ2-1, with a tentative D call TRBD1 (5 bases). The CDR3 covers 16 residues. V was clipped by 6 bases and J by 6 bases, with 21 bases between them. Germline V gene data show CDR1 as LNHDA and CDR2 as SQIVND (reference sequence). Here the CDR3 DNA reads TGTGCCAGTAGCACTCTGACTGGGGCGGTAGGCAATGAGCAGTTCTTC. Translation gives CASSTLTGAVGNEQFF.

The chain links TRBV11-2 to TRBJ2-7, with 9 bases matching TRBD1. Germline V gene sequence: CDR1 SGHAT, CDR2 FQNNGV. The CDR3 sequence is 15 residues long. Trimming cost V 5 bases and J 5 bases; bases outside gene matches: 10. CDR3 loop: CASSPRGTGKNEQYF. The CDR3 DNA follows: TGTGCCAGCAGCCCGAGGGGGACAGGGAAGAACGAGCAGTACTTC.

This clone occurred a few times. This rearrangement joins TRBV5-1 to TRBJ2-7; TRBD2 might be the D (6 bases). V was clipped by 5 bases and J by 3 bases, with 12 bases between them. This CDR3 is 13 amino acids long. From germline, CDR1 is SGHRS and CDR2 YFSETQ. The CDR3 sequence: CASRIADDYEQYF. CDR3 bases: TGCGCCAGCAGGATAGCGGATGACTACGAGCAGTACTTC.

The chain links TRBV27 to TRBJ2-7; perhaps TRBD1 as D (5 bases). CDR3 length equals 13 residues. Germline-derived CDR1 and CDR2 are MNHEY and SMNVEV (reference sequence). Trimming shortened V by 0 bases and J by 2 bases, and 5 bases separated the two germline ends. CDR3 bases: TGTGCCAGCAGTTTATCAGGGGCCTACGAGCAGTACTTC. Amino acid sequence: CASSLSGAYEQYF.